What follows are 23 T cell receptor beta chains derived from one specimen sequenced in a study of identical twins. In TCRdb, the 5' RACE reads were re-called with MiXCR into one record per CDR3 protein. Of roughly 720,000 distinct CDR3 sequences in the sample, over 15% are singletons; the top ten hold around 12%. Separately, the same data were catalogued under a study of T cells expressing NK-cell markers.

The sequenced sample was PBMCs. The receptors derive from a young woman in good health.

This clonotype was detected only a few times. This chain connects TRBV6-5 to TRBJ2-1, with a weak D call TRBD2 (5 bases). The CDR3 totals 15 residues. The V gene lost 1 base and the J gene lost 5 bases, with 12 bases spanning the gap. Germline V CDR1 and CDR2: MNHEY, SVGAGI. The CDR3 DNA follows: TGTGCCAGCAGTTACTTAGGACTCTCGAACAATGAGCAGTTCTTC. It translates to CASSYLGLSNNEQFF.

This clonotype was seen a handful of times. This chain uses TRBV10-3 with TRBJ2-7; possible D gene TRBD1, 6 bases. The CDR3 spans 13 residues. The V end was cut by 11 bases, the J end by 4 bases, with 18 bases between. Germline loops: CDR1 ENHRY, CDR2 SYGVKD. For the CDR3, the DNA is TGTGCCCTACGGGACGACAGGAATTACGAGCAGTACTTC. Translation: CALRDDRNYEQYF.

This chain uses TRBV29-1 with TRBJ2-3; 8 bases are shared with TRBD2. The V gene's germline CDR1 is SQVTM and CDR2 ANQGSEA. This CDR3 is built from 16 residues. After removal of 4 bases from V and 1 base from J, the junction contained 10 bases not matched to a gene. CDR3 in DNA: TGCAGCGTTGGCGCGGGGGGACGAAGGGGCACAGATACGCAGTATTTT. Amino acids: CSVGAGGRRGTDTQYF.

This clonotype occurred a few times. The chain couples TRBV5-5 to TRBJ1-6; D ambiguous. Germline lookup yields CDR1 SGHKS and CDR2 YYEKEE (reference sequence). This CDR3 has 17 amino acids. Between the trimmed V and J ends, which lost 0 bases and 7 bases, there was a span of 17 bases. The CDR3 region is CASSLAPGGRLNSPLHF. In nucleotides, the CDR3 is TGTGCCAGCAGCTTGGCCCCAGGCGGCAGGCTGAATTCACCCCTCCACTTT. Supplemented by reference TRBV5-5 and TRBJ1-6, the full variable domain reads DAGVTQSPTHLIKTRGQQVTLRCSPISGHKSVSWYQQVLGQGPQFIFQYYEKEERGRGNFPDRFSARQFPNYSSELNVNALLLGDSALYLCASSLAPGGRLNSPLHFGNGTRLTVT.

This clonotype was seen a handful of times. The CDR3: CATSYQRETVTQYF. The DNA for the CDR3 is TGTGCCACCAGCTACCAGCGGGAGACGGTTACGCAGTATTTT. The V gene is TRBV15, the J gene TRBJ2-3, with 8 bases that match TRBD2. J was trimmed by 8 bases and V by 5 bases; bases with no gene match: 9. The CDR3 covers 14 residues. Germline CDR1 LNHNV, CDR2 YYDKDF (reference sequence).

This clonotype was counted a few times. The rearrangement links TRBV5-1 to TRBJ2-3; tentatively, D is TRBD2 (5 bases). CDR3 length equals 13 residues. Trimming cost V 0 bases and J 6 bases, with 8 bases left between them. Per the germline V gene, CDR1 is SGHRS and CDR2 is YFSETQ. The CDR3 spells CASSLVPSDTQYF. The CDR3 DNA follows: TGCGCCAGCAGCTTGGTCCCTAGCGATACGCAGTATTTT.

The chain is built from TRBV5-8 and TRBJ2-6; D ambiguous. This CDR3 comprises 16 residues. Germline CDR1 SGHTS, CDR2 YDEGEE. The V end lost 0 bases, the J end lost 1 base, and 8 bases lay between the germline ends. The CDR3 is CASSLGVSSGANVLTF. For the CDR3, the DNA is TGTGCCAGCAGCTTGGGGGTCAGTTCTGGGGCCAACGTCCTGACTTTC.

The CDR3 DNA reads as TGCGCCAGCAGCCCCAACATGGGCGAGCAGTACTTC. This codes for CASSPNMGEQYF. V and J are TRBV5-1 and TRBJ2-7; D remains unclear. The CDR3 contains 12 residues. The V gene lost 4 bases and the J gene lost 6 bases, with 11 bases spanning the gap. CDR1 is SGHRS and CDR2 is YFSETQ in the germline V gene.

This clonotype was seen a handful of times. The V and J genes are TRBV9 and TRBJ2-3; D uncertain. V lost 4 bases and J 6 bases, leaving 15 bases between the germline ends. The germline CDR1 and CDR2 sequences are SGDLS and YYNGEE. This CDR3 contains 14 residues. CDR3 protein: CASSPRDRSDTQYF. The DNA of the CDR3 is TGTGCCAGCAGCCCCCGCGACCGATCGGATACGCAGTATTTT.

This clonotype was seen a few times. One end of the junction varies from germline; a read error may be responsible. The chain has TRBV12-3 or TRBV12-4 and TRBJ1-5; maybe TRBD1 (5 bases). CDR3 length equals 12 residues. The CDR3 bases are TGTGCCAGCAGTTTAGGCCCAGGGCGGAGTAATTTT. Amino acids: CASSLGPGRSNF.

This clonotype was observed a handful of times. This chain connects TRBV9 to TRBJ2-7; TRBD2 agrees at 8 bases. The CDR3 covers 14 residues. V shed 4 bases, J shed 5 bases, and the junction held 8 bases outside the gene matches. Germline V gene lookup returns CDR1 SGDLS and CDR2 YYNGEE. The CDR3: CASSQSGGADEQYF. The CDR3 DNA is TGTGCCAGCAGCCAGTCGGGAGGGGCGGACGAGCAGTACTTC. The full variable domain, its missing parts supplied by reference TRBV9 and TRBJ2-7, is DSGVTQTPKHLITATGQRVTLRCSPRSGDLSVYWYQQSLDQGLQFLIQYYNGEERAKGNILERFSAQQFPDLHSELNLSSLELGDSALYFCASSQSGGADEQYFGPGTRLTVT.

V usage is TRBV12-3 or TRBV12-4 and J usage is TRBJ2-7; TRBD2 agrees at 11 bases. There are 15 residues in the CDR3. Unmatched junction bases numbered 9, after V lost 5 bases and J lost 6 bases. Here the CDR3 reads CASSRSNSGRGEQYF. DNA for the CDR3: TGTGCCAGCAGTCGGTCCAATAGCGGGAGGGGCGAGCAGTACTTC.

This chain joins TRBV5-1 and TRBJ2-7, with a weak D call TRBD1 (6 bases). This CDR3 comprises 13 residues. Germline-derived CDR1 and CDR2 are SGHRS and YFSETQ. Trimming shortened V by 5 bases and J by 2 bases, and 11 bases separated the two germline ends. Here the CDR3 reads CASRARDTYEQYF. DNA of the CDR3: TGCGCCAGCAGAGCGAGGGACACCTACGAGCAGTACTTC.

CDR3 nucleotide sequence: TGTGCCAGCTCACCCACAGGTTCCGGGACCCTCATGGCGTACGAGCAGTACTTC. Its translation: CASSPTGSGTLMAYEQYF. V is TRBV18 and J is TRBJ2-7; possibly TRBD1 or TRBD2 for D (5 bases each). Trimming took off 3 bases at V and 4 bases at J, with 25 bases between the two ends. The CDR3 is 18 residues long. The germline gives CDR1 KGHSH, CDR2 LQKENI.

This clonotype was counted between two and nine times. The chain couples TRBV12-3 or TRBV12-4 to TRBJ2-5, with D uncertain. The CDR3 totals 11 residues. Trimming took off 2 bases at V and 7 bases at J, with 5 bases between the two ends. The CDR3 is CASSLSVTQYF. CDR3 sequence (DNA): TGTGCCAGCAGTTTAAGTGTGACCCAGTACTTC.

This chain links TRBV4-3 with TRBJ1-6; D is ambiguous. This CDR3 has 15 residues. The V end was cut by 1 base, the J end by 10 bases, with 14 bases between. Germline V gives CDR1 LGHNA, CDR2 YSLEER. Here the CDR3 reads CASSQALPRISPLHF. The CDR3 DNA sequence: TGCGCCAGCAGCCAAGCCCTACCTAGAATCTCACCCCTCCACTTT.

The chain has TRBV5-5 and TRBJ2-7; 7 bases align to TRBD2. The V and J ends lost 6 bases and 2 bases, in that order; junction bases with no gene match: 17. CDR1 and CDR2 (germline): SGHKS, YYEKEE (reference sequence). The CDR3 spans 17 residues. The CDR3: CASTNYGGLVRAYEQYF. The CDR3 DNA sequence: TGTGCCAGCACGAACTATGGCGGACTAGTGAGGGCCTACGAGCAGTACTTC.

The chain has TRBV13 and TRBJ2-5; a possible D gene is TRBD1 (6 bases). Trimming stripped 5 bases from V and 3 bases from J, with 13 bases between. Germline lookup yields CDR1 PRHDT and CDR2 FYEKMQ (reference sequence). The CDR3 is 14 amino acids. Here the CDR3 reads CASSVWGPKETQYF. In DNA, the CDR3 is TGTGCCAGCAGCGTTTGGGGGCCCAAAGAGACCCAGTACTTC.

The chain links TRBV19 to TRBJ2-5, with 9 bases identical to TRBD2. J was trimmed by 4 bases and V by 4 bases; bases with no gene match: 4. Germline loops: CDR1 LNHDA, CDR2 SQIVND (reference sequence). The CDR3 spans 14 residues. CDR3 sequence reads: CASSSGRAGETQYF. The CDR3 bases are TGTGCCAGTAGTAGCGGGAGGGCCGGAGAGACCCAGTACTTC.

J is TRBJ2-7 and V is TRBV20-1, with 9 bases fitting TRBD2. CDR1 DFQATT and CDR2 SNEGSKA come from the germline V gene (reference sequence). This CDR3 region has 15 residues. V lost 5 bases and J lost 1; bases outside the gene matches: 9. The CDR3 DNA sequence: TGCAGTGCTCGCTCCCGACTAGCGGAATCCTACGAGCAGTACTTC. Protein: CSARSRLAESYEQYF.

This clonotype was seen a few times. The chain joins TRBV11-3 to TRBJ2-1; 9 bases map to TRBD2. Looked up from germline, CDR1 is SGHNT and CDR2 is YENEEA. The CDR3 runs 15 residues. J gave up 7 bases and V 2 bases, and 6 bases lay outside the gene matches. The DNA of the CDR3 is TGTGCCAGCAGCTTAAGGCGCGGGGGGGATAATGAGCAGTTCTTC. Translating it yields CASSLRRGGDNEQFF.

This clonotype was seen a handful of times. The V and J genes are TRBV6-1 and TRBJ2-1; TRBD1 aligns across 7 bases. CDR1 is MNHNS and CDR2 is SASEGT in the germline V gene. Unmatched junction bases numbered 10, after V lost 10 bases and J lost 4 bases. The CDR3 consists of 14 residues. The CDR3 nucleotides read TGTGCCACAGGGACAGCCGGCGGATACAATGAGCAGTTCTTC. Amino acid sequence: CATGTAGGYNEQFF.

The chain combines TRBV10-2 with TRBJ2-3; D unresolved. This CDR3 has 10 amino acids. CDR1 is WSHSY and CDR2 is SAAADI in the germline V gene. Trimming pared 8 bases from V and 6 bases from J, leaving 6 bases between. CDR3 amino acids: CASGWDTQYF. CDR3 coding DNA: TGCGCCAGCGGTTGGGATACGCAGTATTTT.